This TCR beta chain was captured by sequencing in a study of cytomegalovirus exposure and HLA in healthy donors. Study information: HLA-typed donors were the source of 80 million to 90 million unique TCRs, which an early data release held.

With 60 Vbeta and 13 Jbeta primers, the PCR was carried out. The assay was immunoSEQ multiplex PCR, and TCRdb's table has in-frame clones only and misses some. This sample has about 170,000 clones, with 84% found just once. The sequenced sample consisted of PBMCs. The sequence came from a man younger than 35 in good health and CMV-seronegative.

The CDR3 loop reads CASSGTGIYNEQFF. The CDR3 region has the DNA TGTGCCAGCAGTGGGACAGGGATCTACAATGAGCAGTTCTTC. This chain links TRBV9 with TRBJ2-1, with 9 bases aligning to TRBD1. V dropped 5 bases and J dropped 3; count of bases not matched to a gene: 3. From germline, CDR1 is SGDLS and CDR2 YYNGEE. The CDR3 contains 14 residues.